The rows below give T cell receptor beta chains drawn from one sample of a study of T cell repertoires in cytomegalovirus infection. These receptors have no known antigen. TCRdb reprocessed the reads via MiXCR and lists one record per CDR3 protein. The sample yields some 800,000 distinct CDR3 sequences, just under 30% seen once. The material sequenced was cultured CD8+ T cells from PBMCs, taken from culture after CMV antigen stimulation. The receptors originated from a human donor in good health (CMV status not recorded). Some clones in this sample may be carry-over from other donors' samples. CDR3s include the opening cysteine and the closing phenylalanine or tryptophan. The D gene is left open where the match is weak. For some rows the clone size is stated as once, few or many, or as a class when expanded; others skip it.

d_gene	abundance	v_gene	j_gene	CDR3aa	CDR3nt
NA	few	TRBV27	TRBJ2-3	CATEGPDTLTGIGYTQYF	TGTGCCACCGAGGGCCCCGACACCTTAACAGGAATTGGATATACGCAGTATTTT
NA	NA	TRBV7-6	TRBJ1-1	CASSLTAGVNTEAFF	TGTGCCAGCAGCTTGACGGCAGGGGTGAACACTGAAGCTTTCTTT
NA	NA	TRBV5-1	TRBJ2-5	CASSSGGQRETQYF	TGCGCCAGCAGCTCGGGGGGACAGCGAGAGACCCAGTACTTC
NA	few	TRBV5-4	TRBJ2-3	CASGSRGSDTQYF	TGTGCCAGCGGATCGAGGGGGTCAGATACGCAGTATTTT
NA	NA	TRBV2	TRBJ1-2	CASPKHGYTF	TGTGCCAGCCCGAAACATGGCTACACCTTC
NA	many	TRBV6-1	TRBJ1-5	CASSEAEQWNQPQHF	TGTGCCAGCAGTGAAGCGGAACAGTGGAATCAGCCCCAGCATTTT
NA	NA	TRBV4-1	TRBJ2-7	CASSQESGSSYEQYF	TGCGCCAGCAGCCAAGAATCGGGGAGCTCCTACGAGCAGTACTTC
NA	NA	TRBV20-1	TRBJ2-1	CSARDRPANEQFF	TGCAGTGCTAGAGATCGGCCGGCCAATGAGCAGTTCTTC
NA	NA	TRBV27	TRBJ1-2	CASAPGVTLRGYGYTF	TGTGCCAGCGCTCCTGGGGTGACGTTGAGGGGCTATGGCTACACCTTC
TRBD1	NA	TRBV6-6	TRBJ1-4	CASSPYRGLREKLFF	TGTGCCAGCAGCCCGTACAGGGGTTTGAGGGAAAAACTGTTTTTT
NA	few	TRBV3-1	TRBJ2-1	CASSQPGPVNEQFF	TGTGCCAGCAGCCAACCGGGGCCGGTGAATGAGCAGTTCTTC
NA	NA	TRBV29-1	TRBJ1-1	CSVEKNTEAFF	TGCAGCGTTGAAAAGAACACTGAAGCTTTCTTT
NA	NA	TRBV7-9	TRBJ1-3	CASSSILGSGNTIYF	TGTGCCAGCAGCTCGATCCTGGGCTCTGGAAACACCATATATTTT
NA	NA	TRBV12-3/TRBV12-4	TRBJ1-4	CASTSVNEKLFF	TGTGCCAGCACCTCCGTTAATGAAAAACTGTTTTTT
NA	NA	TRBV7-6	TRBJ2-5	CASSLFPGSETQYF	TGTGCCAGCAGCTTATTCCCGGGCTCGGAGACCCAGTACTTC
TRBD1	NA	TRBV4-3	TRBJ2-5	CASSQSVGTGQETQYF	TGCGCCAGCAGCCAATCCGTCGGGACAGGCCAAGAGACCCAGTACTTC
TRBD2	many	TRBV7-2	TRBJ2-1	CASSFSGGANEQFF	TGTGCCAGCAGCTTTAGCGGGGGGGCGAATGAGCAGTTCTTC